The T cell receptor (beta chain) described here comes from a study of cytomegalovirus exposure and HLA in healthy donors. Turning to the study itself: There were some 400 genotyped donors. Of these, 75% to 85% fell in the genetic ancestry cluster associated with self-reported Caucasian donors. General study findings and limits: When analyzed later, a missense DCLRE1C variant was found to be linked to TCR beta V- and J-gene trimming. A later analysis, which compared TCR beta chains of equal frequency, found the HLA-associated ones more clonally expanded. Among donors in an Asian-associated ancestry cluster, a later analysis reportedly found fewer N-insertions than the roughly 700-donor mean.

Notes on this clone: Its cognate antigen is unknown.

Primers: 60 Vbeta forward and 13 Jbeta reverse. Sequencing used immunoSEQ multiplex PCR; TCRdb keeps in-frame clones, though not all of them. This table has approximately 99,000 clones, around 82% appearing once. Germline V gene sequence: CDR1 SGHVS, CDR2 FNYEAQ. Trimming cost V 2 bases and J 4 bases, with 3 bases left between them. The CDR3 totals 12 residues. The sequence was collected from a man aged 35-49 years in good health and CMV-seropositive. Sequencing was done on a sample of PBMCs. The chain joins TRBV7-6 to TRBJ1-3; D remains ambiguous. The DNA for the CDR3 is TGTGCCAGCAGCTTATTAGGAAACACCATATATTTT. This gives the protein CASSLLGNTIYF.